This TCR beta chain was observed in a study of OX40 agonist ivuxolimab in advanced cancers. The wider study: Mean age approximately 66 years, range about 20 to 85; approximately 83% male. General study findings and limits: CD8+ T cells averaged more expanded clones than CD4+.

About this clone: Antigen specificity is unknown. Sequence at one end of the junction differs from germline and may be a read error.

Sequencing used immunoSEQ multiplex PCR; TCRdb keeps in-frame clones, though not all of them. The sample includes roughly 32,000 clones, roughly 79% of them seen just once. Sample: CD4+ or CD8+ T cells sorted from blood, taken in a trial of the OX40 agonist ivuxolimab. The TCR comes from an adult with an advanced solid tumor such as melanoma, head and neck, liver or kidney cancer.

The DNA for the CDR3 is TGTGCCAGTAGTTTAGACTACCCCGACAATGAGCAGTTCTTC. Protein: CASSLDYPDNEQFF. The chain has TRBV19 and TRBJ2-1; D is possibly TRBD2 (5 bases). The CDR3 covers 14 residues. The germline CDR1 and CDR2 sequences are LNHDA and SQIVND (reference sequence).